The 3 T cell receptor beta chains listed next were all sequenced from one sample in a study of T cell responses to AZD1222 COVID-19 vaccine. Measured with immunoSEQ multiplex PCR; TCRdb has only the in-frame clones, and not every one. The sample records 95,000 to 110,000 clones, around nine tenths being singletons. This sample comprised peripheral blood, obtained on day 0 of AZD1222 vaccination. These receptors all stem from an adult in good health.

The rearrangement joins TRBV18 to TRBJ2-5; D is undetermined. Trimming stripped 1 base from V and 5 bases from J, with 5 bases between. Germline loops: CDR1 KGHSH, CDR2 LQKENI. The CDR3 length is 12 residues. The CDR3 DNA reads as TGTGCCAGCTCACCACAGTTGGAGACCCAGTACTTC. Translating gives CASSPQLETQYF.

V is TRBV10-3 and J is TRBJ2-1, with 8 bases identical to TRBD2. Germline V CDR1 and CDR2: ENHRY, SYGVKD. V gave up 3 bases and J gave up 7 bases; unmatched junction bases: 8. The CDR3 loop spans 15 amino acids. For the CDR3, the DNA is TGTGCCATCAGTGAATCGGGGGGGCGGTTAAATGAGCAGTTCTTC. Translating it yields CAISESGGRLNEQFF.

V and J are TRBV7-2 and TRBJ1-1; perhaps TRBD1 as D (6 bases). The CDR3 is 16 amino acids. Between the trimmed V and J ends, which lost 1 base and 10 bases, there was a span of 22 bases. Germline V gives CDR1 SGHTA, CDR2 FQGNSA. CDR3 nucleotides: TGTGCCAGCAGCTTAGGTCTCGGGACACAGGAGTCCTTAGCTTTCTTT. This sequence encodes CASSLGLGTQESLAFF.